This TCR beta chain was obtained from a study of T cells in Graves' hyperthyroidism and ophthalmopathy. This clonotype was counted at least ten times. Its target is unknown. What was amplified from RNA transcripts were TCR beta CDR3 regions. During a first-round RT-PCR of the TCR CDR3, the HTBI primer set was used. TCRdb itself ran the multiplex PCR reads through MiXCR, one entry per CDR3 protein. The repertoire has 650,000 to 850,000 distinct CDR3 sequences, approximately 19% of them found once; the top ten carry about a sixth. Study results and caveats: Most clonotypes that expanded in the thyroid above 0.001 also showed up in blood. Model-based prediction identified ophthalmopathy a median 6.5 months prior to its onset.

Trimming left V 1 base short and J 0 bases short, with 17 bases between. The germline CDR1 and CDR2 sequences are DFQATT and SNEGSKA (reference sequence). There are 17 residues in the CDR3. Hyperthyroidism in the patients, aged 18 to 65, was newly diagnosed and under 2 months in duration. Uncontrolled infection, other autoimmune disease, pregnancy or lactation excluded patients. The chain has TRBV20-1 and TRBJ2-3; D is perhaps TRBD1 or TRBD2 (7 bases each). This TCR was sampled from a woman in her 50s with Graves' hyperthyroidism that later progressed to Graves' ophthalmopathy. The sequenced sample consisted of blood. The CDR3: CSARGEGASGSTDTQYF. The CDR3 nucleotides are TGCAGTGCTAGAGGAGAGGGGGCTAGCGGTAGCACAGATACGCAGTATTTT.